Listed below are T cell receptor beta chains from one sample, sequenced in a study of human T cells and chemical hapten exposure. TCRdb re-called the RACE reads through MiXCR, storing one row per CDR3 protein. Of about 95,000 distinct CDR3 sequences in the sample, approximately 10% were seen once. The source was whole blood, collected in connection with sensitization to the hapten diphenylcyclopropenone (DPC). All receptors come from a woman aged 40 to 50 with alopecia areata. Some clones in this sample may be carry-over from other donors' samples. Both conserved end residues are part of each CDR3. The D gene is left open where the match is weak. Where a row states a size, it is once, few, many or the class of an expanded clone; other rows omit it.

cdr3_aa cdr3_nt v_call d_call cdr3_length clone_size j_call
CASSLSGKSYEQYF TGTGCCAGCAGCTTAAGCGGGAAATCCTACGAGCAGTACTTC TRBV7-2 TRBD2 14 - TRBJ2-7
CASSLTRDIGNEQFF TGTGCCAGCAGCTTAACCCGGGACATTGGGAATGAGCAGTTCTTC TRBV7-2 - 15 few TRBJ2-1
CASSLGTGEAFF TGTGCCAGCAGCTTAGGAACTGGTGAAGCTTTCTTT TRBV7-2 - 12 few TRBJ1-1
CLTLDVSTEAFF TGTCTTACCCTCGATGTGAGCACTGAAGCTTTCTTT TRBV7-9 - 12 many TRBJ1-1
CASRGGLNEQFF TGTGCCAGCAGAGGGGGACTCAATGAGCAGTTCTTC TRBV2 - 12 - TRBJ2-1
CASSLGQGNSPLHF TGTGCCAGCAGCCTTGGACAGGGAAATTCACCCCTCCACTTT TRBV14 TRBD1 14 many TRBJ1-6
CASSPRGSGNIADTQYF TGTGCCAGCTCACCCCGAGGTAGCGGGAACATAGCAGATACGCAGTATTTT TRBV18 TRBD2 17 - TRBJ2-3
CASTPHEQRNTGELFF TGTGCCAGTACCCCTCATGAGCAGCGGAACACCGGGGAGCTGTTTTTT TRBV19 - 16 few TRBJ2-2
CASSQDFEAGNQPQHF TGCGCCAGCAGCCAAGATTTCGAGGCGGGCAATCAGCCCCAGCATTTT TRBV4-3 - 16 many TRBJ1-5
CASSSPGRSGF TGTGCCAGCAGTTCCCCGGGCAGATCTGGATTC TRBV28 - 11 few TRBJ2-7